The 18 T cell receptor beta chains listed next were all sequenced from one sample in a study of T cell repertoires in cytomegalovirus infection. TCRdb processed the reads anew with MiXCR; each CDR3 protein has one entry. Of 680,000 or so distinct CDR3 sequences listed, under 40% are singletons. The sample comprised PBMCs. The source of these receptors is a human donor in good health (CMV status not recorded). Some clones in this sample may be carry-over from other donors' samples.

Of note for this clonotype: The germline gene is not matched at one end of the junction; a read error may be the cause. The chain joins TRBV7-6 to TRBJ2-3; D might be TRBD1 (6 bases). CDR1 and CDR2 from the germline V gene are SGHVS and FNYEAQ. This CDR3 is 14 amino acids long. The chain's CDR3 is CASSLGTQGDTQYF. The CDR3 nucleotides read TGTGCTAGCAGCTTAGGGACACAAGGGGATACGCAGTATTTT.

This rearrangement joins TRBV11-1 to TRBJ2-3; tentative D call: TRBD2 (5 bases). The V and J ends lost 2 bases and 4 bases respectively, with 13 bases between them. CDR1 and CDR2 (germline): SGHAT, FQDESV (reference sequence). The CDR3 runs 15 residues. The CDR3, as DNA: TGTGCCAGCAGCTTATTCGAGTCCGGGGCAGATACGCAGTATTTT. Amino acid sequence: CASSLFESGADTQYF.

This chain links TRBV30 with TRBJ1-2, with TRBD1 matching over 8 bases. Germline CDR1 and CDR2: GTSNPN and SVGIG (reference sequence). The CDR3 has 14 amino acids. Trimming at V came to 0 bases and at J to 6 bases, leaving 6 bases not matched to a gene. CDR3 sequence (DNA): TGTGCCTGGAGTGTTTTACAGGGGGGAAATGGCTACACCTTC. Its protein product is CAWSVLQGGNGYTF.

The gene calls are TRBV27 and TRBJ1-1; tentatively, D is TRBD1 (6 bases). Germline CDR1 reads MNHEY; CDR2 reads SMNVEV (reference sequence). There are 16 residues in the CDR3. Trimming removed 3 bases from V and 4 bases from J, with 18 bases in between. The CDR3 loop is CASSFSRGPRGTEAFF. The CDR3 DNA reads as TGTGCCAGCAGTTTCTCCAGGGGCCCGCGGGGCACTGAAGCTTTCTTT.

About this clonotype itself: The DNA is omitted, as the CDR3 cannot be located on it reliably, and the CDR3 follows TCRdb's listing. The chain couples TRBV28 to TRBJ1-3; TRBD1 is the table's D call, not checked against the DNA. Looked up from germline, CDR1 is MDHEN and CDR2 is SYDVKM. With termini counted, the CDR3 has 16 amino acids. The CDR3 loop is CASSLFGTGIGNTISF.

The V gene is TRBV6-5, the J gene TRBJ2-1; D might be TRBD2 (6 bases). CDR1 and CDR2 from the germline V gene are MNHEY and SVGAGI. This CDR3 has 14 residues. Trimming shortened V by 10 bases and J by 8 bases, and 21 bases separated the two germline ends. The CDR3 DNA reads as TGTGCCACGAGTGGGCTAGCCTCGGGAGATGAGCAGTTCTTC. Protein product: CATSGLASGDEQFF.

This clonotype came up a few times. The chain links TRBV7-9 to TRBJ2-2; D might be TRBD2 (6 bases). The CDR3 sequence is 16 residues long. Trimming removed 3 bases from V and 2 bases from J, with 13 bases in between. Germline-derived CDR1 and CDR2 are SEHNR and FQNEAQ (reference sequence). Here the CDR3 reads CASSFLASVNTGELFF. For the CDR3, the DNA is TGTGCCAGCAGCTTTCTAGCGAGCGTCAACACCGGGGAGCTGTTTTTT.

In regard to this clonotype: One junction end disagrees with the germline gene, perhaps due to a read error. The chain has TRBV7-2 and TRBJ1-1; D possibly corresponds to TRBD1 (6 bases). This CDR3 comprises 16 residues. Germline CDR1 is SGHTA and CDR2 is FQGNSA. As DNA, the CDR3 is TGTGCCAACAGCTTAGAGGGGGGGGTCGCAGCTACTGAAGCTTTCTTT. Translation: CANSLEGGVAATEAFF.

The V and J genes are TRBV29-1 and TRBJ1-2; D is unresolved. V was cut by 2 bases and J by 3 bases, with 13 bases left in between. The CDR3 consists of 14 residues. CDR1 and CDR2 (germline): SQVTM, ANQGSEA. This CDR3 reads CSVEIPGRDYGYTF. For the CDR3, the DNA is TGCAGCGTTGAAATCCCCGGTCGCGACTATGGCTACACCTTC.

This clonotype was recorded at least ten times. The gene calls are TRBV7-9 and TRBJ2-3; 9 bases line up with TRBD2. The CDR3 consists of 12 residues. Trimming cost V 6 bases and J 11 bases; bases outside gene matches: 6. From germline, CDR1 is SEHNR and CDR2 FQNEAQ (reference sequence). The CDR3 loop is CASRGVAGVQYF. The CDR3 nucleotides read TGTGCCAGCAGGGGTGTAGCGGGAGTGCAGTATTTT. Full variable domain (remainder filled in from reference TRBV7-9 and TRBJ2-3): DTGVSQNPRHKITKRGQNVTFRCDPISEHNRLYWYRQTLGQGPEFLTYFQNEAQLEKSRLLSDRFSAERPKGSFSTLEIQRTEQGDSAMYLCASRGVAGVQYFGPGTRLTVL.

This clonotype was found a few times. The CDR3 bases are TGTGCCACCGCAGGGGGCTTAGATACGCAGTATTTT. Translation gives CATAGGLDTQYF. The V gene is TRBV7-9, the J gene TRBJ2-3; 8 positions agree with TRBD1. This CDR3 is built from 12 residues. The V gene end was trimmed by 10 bases and the J gene end by 5 bases; junction bases not matched to a gene: 5. Per the germline V gene, CDR1 is SEHNR and CDR2 is FQNEAQ (reference sequence).

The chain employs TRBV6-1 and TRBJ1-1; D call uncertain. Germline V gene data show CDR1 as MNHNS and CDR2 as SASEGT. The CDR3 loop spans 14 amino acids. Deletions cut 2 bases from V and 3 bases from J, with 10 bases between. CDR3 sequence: CASSEPGSDTEAFF. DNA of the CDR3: TGTGCCAGCAGTGAACCGGGATCGGACACTGAAGCTTTCTTT.

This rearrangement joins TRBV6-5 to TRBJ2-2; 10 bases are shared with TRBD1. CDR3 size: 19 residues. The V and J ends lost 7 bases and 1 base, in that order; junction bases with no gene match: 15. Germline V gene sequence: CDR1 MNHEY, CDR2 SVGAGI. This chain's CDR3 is CASNPEWGTGEENTGELFF. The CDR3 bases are TGTGCCAGCAATCCCGAATGGGGGACAGGGGAGGAGAACACCGGGGAGCTGTTTTTT.

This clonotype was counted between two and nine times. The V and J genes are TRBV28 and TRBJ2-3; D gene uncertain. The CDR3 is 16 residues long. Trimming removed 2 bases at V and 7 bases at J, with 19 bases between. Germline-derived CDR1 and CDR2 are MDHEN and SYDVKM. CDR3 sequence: CASSLSRLQTLHTQYF. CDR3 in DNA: TGTGCCAGCAGTTTAAGTCGGTTGCAGACCCTTCATACGCAGTATTTT.

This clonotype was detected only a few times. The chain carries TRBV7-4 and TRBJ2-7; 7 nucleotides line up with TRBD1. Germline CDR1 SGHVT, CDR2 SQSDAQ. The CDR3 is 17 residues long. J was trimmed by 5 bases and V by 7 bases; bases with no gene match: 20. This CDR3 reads CASTNPPAEQGINEQYF. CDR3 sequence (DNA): TGTGCCAGCACCAATCCACCTGCGGAACAGGGGATAAACGAGCAGTACTTC.

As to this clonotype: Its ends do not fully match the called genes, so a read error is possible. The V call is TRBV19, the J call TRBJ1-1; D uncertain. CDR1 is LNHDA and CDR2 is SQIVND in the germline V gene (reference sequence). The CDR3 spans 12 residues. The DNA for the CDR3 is TGTGCAAGTAGCCCAACCACCACTGAATCTTTCTTT. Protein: CASSPTTTESFF.

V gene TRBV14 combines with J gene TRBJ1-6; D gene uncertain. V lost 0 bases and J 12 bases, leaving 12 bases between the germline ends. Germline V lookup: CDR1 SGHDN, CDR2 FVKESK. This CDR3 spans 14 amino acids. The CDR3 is CASSQDPSSLPLHF. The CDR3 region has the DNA TGTGCCAGCAGCCAAGACCCGAGCAGCCTACCCCTCCACTTT.

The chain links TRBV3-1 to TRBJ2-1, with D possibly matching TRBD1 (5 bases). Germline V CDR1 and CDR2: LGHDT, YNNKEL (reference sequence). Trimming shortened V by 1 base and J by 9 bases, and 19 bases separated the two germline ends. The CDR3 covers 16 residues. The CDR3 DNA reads TGTGCCAGCAGCCAAGTCGGGCAGGGCGGCCGAAGTGAGCAGTTCTTC. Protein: CASSQVGQGGRSEQFF.